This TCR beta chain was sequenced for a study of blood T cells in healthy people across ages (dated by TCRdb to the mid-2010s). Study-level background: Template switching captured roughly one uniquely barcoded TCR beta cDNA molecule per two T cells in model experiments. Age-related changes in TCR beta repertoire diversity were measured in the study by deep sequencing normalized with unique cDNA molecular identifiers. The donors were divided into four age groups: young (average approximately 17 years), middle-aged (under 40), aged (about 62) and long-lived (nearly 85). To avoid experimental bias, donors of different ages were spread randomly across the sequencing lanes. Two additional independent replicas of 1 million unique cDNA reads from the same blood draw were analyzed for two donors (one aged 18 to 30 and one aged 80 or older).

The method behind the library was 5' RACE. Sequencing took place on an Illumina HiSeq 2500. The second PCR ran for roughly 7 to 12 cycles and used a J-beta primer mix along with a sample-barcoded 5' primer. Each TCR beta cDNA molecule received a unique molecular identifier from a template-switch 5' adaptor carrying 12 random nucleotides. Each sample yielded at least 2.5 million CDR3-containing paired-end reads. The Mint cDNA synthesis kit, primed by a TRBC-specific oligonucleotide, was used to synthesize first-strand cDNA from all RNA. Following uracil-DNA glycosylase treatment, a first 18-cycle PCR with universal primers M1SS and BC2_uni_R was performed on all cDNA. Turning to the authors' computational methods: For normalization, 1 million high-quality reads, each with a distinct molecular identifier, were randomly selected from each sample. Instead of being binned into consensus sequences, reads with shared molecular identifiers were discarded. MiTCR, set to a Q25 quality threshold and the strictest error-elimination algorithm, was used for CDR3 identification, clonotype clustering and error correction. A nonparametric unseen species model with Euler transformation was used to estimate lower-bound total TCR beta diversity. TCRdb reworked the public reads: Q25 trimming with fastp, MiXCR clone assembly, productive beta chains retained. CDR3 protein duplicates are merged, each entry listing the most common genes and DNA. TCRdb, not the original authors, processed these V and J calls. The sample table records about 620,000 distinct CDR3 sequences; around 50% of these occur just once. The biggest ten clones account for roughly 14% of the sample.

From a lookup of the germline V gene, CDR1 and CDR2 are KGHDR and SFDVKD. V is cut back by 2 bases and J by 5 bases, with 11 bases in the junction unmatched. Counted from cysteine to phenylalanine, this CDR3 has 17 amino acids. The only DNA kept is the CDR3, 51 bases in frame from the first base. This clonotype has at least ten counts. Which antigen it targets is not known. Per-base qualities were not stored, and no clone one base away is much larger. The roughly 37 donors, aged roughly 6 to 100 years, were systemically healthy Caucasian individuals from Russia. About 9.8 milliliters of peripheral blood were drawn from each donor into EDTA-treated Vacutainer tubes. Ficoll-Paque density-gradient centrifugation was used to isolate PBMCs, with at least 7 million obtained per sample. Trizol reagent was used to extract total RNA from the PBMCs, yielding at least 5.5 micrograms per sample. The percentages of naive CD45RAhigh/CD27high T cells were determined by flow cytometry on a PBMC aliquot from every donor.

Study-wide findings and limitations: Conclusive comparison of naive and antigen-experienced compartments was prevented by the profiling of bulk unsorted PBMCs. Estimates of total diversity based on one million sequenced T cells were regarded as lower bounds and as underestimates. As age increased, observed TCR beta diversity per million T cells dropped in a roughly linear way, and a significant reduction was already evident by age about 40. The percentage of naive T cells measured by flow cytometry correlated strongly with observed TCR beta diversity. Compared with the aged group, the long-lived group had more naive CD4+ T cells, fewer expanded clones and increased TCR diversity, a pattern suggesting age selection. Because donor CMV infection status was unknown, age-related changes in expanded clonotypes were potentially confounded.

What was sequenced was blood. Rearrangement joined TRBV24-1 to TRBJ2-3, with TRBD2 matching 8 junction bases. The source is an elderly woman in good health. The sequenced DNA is TGTGCCACCAGTGATTCGAGCGGACTAGCTAGACGAGATACGCAGTATTTT. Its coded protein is CATSDSSGLARRDTQYF.